By proportion, the clone carrying this TCR beta chain is medium-sized (0.01 to 0.1%). The sample belongs to a study of metastatic and nonmetastatic thyroid tumors. Among the patients, none had received any treatment before thyroid surgery. TCRdb re-called the PCR reads through MiXCR. In the table there are some 11,000 clones, roughly 30% of which are singletons. The CDR3 loop spans 14 amino acids. Trimming removed 6 bases at V and 5 bases at J, with 16 bases between. CDR1 is SGHNT and CDR2 is YENEEA in the germline V gene. This sequence joins TRBV11-3 and TRBJ1-1, with a tentative D call TRBD1 (6 bases). The sequence was collected from a female donor with papillary thyroid cancer or a benign thyroid nodule (not recorded which). Some clones in this sample may be carry-over from other donors' samples. Material for sequencing was tumor tissue. The CDR3 DNA reads as TGTGCCAGCAGTCTAGGGGGAGGAAAGACTGAAGCTTTCTTT. Translating it yields CASSLGGGKTEAFF.